This T cell receptor beta chain comes out of a study of cytomegalovirus exposure and HLA in healthy donors. CDR3 length equals 12 residues. Trimming cost V 6 bases and J 1 base, with 6 bases left between them. Germline V gene sequence: CDR1 MNHNS, CDR2 SASEGT. 60 Vbeta and 13 Jbeta primers were used in PCR. Here immunoSEQ multiplex PCR was the method, and the copy in TCRdb shows in-frame clones only, minus some. Among some 99,000 clones listed, 81% were seen once. The sequencing input was PBMCs. The V gene is TRBV6-1, the J gene TRBJ1-1; no firm D call. This receptor was taken from a woman in her 30s in good health and CMV-seronegative. The CDR3 nucleotides are TGTGCCAGCAGGGCAGGGAACACTGAAGCTTTCTTT. Translation gives CASRAGNTEAFF.